This entry features one T cell receptor (beta chain) sequence. What it binds is not known. Trimming removed 3 bases from V and 5 bases from J; junction bases left unmatched: 15. The CDR3 has 17 amino acids. Per the germline V gene, CDR1 is SGHNT and CDR2 is YYREEE (reference sequence). These data belong to a study of cytomegalovirus exposure and HLA in healthy donors. Study-level findings and limits: In a later analysis, DRB1 alleles had the most associated TCRs; HLA-C alleles the fewest. A later analysis linked a missense variant in DCLRE1C to the trimming of TCR beta V and J genes.

60 Vbeta and 13 Jbeta primers were used in PCR. Measured with immunoSEQ multiplex PCR; TCRdb has only the in-frame clones, and not every one. The table has about 160,000 clones, 80% seen once; the top ten hold 8% to 10%. The sequencing input was PBMCs. The rearrangement joins TRBV5-4 to TRBJ2-5; 8 bases match TRBD2. This TCR was recovered from a man aged 18-30 years in good health and CMV-seropositive. The CDR3 reads CASSSGRSGNHWETQYF. The CDR3 DNA sequence: TGTGCCAGCAGCTCAGGGCGTAGCGGGAATCACTGGGAGACCCAGTACTTC. Full variable domain (rest looked up from reference TRBV5-4 and TRBJ2-5): ETGVTQSPTHLIKTRGQQVTLRCSSQSGHNTVSWYQQALGQGPQFIFQYYREEENGRGNFPPRFSGLQFPNYSSELNVNALELDDSALYLCASSSGRSGNHWETQYFGPGTRLLVL.